Listed below are T cell receptor beta chains from one sample, sequenced in a study of Ad26.COV2.S vaccination and SARS-CoV-2 variants. Profiling relied on immunoSEQ multiplex PCR, and the TCRdb table lists in-frame clones only, not all of them. In the table there are about 420,000 clones, roughly 90% of which are singletons. The sample here was peripheral blood, taken in a trial of Ad26.COV2.S vaccine versus placebo. Receptor source: a person between 18 and 60 years old who received the Ad26.COV2.S COVID-19 vaccine or a placebo. Each CDR3 is given with its conserved first and last residue. A D gene is named only where the DNA matches it firmly. Clone size is given for some rows only: seen once, a few or many times, or a class if the clone is expanded.

CDR3 DNA,CDR3 protein,CDR3 length,J gene,clone size,D gene,V gene
TGCGCCAGCGCACAGGGGGATAGTTCAAATGAGCAGTTCTTC,CASAQGDSSNEQFF,14,TRBJ2-1,-,TRBD1,TRBV4-1
TGTGCCAGCAGTTTAGGGGTCTACGAGCAGTACTTC,CASSLGVYEQYF,12,TRBJ2-7,-,-,TRBV28
TGCGCCAGCAGCCAAGTCTCTGGAGGGACAGATACGCAGTATTTT,CASSQVSGGTDTQYF,15,TRBJ2-3,-,-,TRBV4-3
TGTGCCAGCAGCTCAGGCCGAGCTTTCTTT,CASSSGRAFF,10,TRBJ1-1,-,-,TRBV7-2
TGCGCCAGCACTACACCTGATACCCCGGGGGAGGGGCAGCCCCAGCATTTT,CASTTPDTPGEGQPQHF,17,TRBJ1-5,-,-,TRBV5-1
TGCGCCAGCAGCCCTTACGGCCAGGGGACCGAGACCCAGTACTTC,CASSPYGQGTETQYF,15,TRBJ2-5,-,-,TRBV5-1
TGTGCCACCAGCAGTGGTGGGGGTAGAGACTATGGCTACACCTTC,CATSSGGGRDYGYTF,15,TRBJ1-2,-,-,TRBV15
TGTGCCAGCAGCCAAGATAATTGGCAGAGGGGGTATGGCTACACCTTC,CASSQDNWQRGYGYTF,16,TRBJ1-2,-,-,TRBV3-1/TRBV3-2
TGTGCCAGCAGGTTGAGGCGGACAGGGGTGACCGAGCAGTACTTC,CASRLRRTGVTEQYF,15,TRBJ2-7,-,TRBD1,TRBV5-6
TGCGCCAGCAGCTTGATCAGGGACCACGTCCTGACTTTC,CASSLIRDHVLTF,13,TRBJ2-6,-,-,TRBV5-1
TGTGCCTCACAACAGGGAGGCTCTGGAAACACCATATATTTT,CASQQGGSGNTIYF,14,TRBJ1-3,-,-,TRBV30
TGCAGCGTTGGTGGCGGGGGGGGCAATGAGCAGTTCTTC,CSVGGGGGNEQFF,13,TRBJ2-1,-,TRBD2,TRBV29-1
TGTGCCAGCAGTTTGGGGGGGTTAGCGAACACTGAAGCTTTCTTT,CASSLGGLANTEAFF,15,TRBJ1-1,-,-,TRBV28
TGCGCCAGCAGCCGAGGGGTATTATACAATGAGCAGTTCTTC,CASSRGVLYNEQFF,14,TRBJ2-1,-,-,TRBV4-3
TGTGCCAGCAGCCAAAGTGGGGGTTCTAGAAAACTGTTTTTT,CASSQSGGSRKLFF,14,TRBJ1-4,once,-,TRBV28
TGCGCCAGCAGCCAAGGGGGGCGGACTGAAGCTTTCTTT,CASSQGGRTEAFF,13,TRBJ1-1,-,-,TRBV4-1
TGTGCCAGCTCACGGGGGGGGTCCTACGAGCAGTACTTC,CASSRGGSYEQYF,13,TRBJ2-7,-,TRBD2,TRBV18
TGCAGTGCTAAGCAGGGTGCACCCCTCCACTTT,CSAKQGAPLHF,11,TRBJ1-6,few,-,TRBV20-1
TGTGCCAGCATCCCGGGATCAACTAATGAAAAACTGTTTTTT,CASIPGSTNEKLFF,14,TRBJ1-4,-,-,TRBV2
TGCGCCGGCACCGGGACTAGGGCTTTTGATACGCAGTATTTT,CAGTGTRAFDTQYF,14,TRBJ2-3,-,TRBD2,TRBV10-1